This TCR beta chain was sequenced in a study of post-analysis software for immune sequencing data. The V gene end was trimmed by 0 bases and the J gene end by 2 bases; junction bases not matched to a gene: 1. CDR1 and CDR2 from the germline V gene are MNHNS and SASEGT. This CDR3 comprises 14 residues. Turning to this clonotype: The antigen remains unidentified.

Unique molecular identifiers were built into the TCR beta cDNA libraries. Input of about 0.85 to 10 million T cells yielded around 460,000 cDNA molecules. TCRdb itself ran the PCR reads through MiXCR, one entry per CDR3 protein. The sample records around 700,000 distinct CDR3 sequences, approximately 60% being singletons. Broader study findings: Patients showed TRBV5-6, TRBV5-1 and TRBV20-1 among five TRBV segments more frequent than in controls.

The chain recombines TRBV6-1 with TRBJ2-7; 7 bases are a match to TRBD1. The sample taken for sequencing was blood. This receptor was taken from a girl aged 2 to 10 with multiple sclerosis. CDR3 bases: TGTGCCAGCAGTGAAGCGGGGACAGCCTACGAGCAGTACTTC. Translated: CASSEAGTAYEQYF.